One and the same sample provided the 9 T cell receptor beta chains below, sequenced in a study of blood T cell repertoires in COVID-19. The method was immunoSEQ multiplex PCR; TCRdb's version includes in-frame clones alone and lacks a portion of them. The sample gives approximately 40,000 clones, about 80% of which show up once; 35% to 50% is in the top ten. Sequencing used peripheral blood. The receptors here all came from a human donor in a cohort sampled during active COVID-19.

V gene TRBV5-6 combines with J gene TRBJ2-2, with unresolved D. CDR3 length equals 15 residues. The germline gives CDR1 SGHDT, CDR2 YYEEEE. Trimming removed 3 bases at V and 3 bases at J, with 12 bases between. CDR3 in DNA: TGTGCCAGCAGCTCATCGGTTCGTGACACCGGGGAGCTGTTTTTT. It is translated as CASSSSVRDTGELFF.

CDR3 loop: CASSPQVENTEAFF. The DNA for the CDR3 is TGTGCCAGCAGCCCCCAGGTGGAGAACACTGAAGCTTTCTTT. The genes are TRBV4-2 and TRBJ1-1, with D unresolved. V lost 4 bases, J lost 1 base, and 10 bases lay in between. This CDR3 region has 14 residues. Germline CDR1 and CDR2: LGHNA and YNFKEQ.

The chain is built from TRBV18 and TRBJ1-6; 9 bases line up with TRBD1. There are 14 residues in the CDR3. V lost 6 bases, J lost 10 bases, and 7 bases stayed unmatched. Germline-derived CDR1 and CDR2 are KGHSH and LQKENI. CDR3: CASSWGQGDSPLHF. Written as DNA, the CDR3 is TGTGCCAGCTCTTGGGGACAGGGTGACTCACCCCTCCACTTT.

V is TRBV5-1 and J is TRBJ2-1; 8 bases match TRBD1. The CDR3 sequence is 15 residues long. The ends lost 1 base at V and 7 bases at J; junction bases unmatched: 7. Per the germline V gene, CDR1 is SGHRS and CDR2 is YFSETQ. The CDR3 loop is CASSLRQGIGNEQFF. Here the CDR3 DNA reads TGCGCCAGCAGCTTGAGACAGGGGATCGGAAATGAGCAGTTCTTC.

The V call is TRBV18, the J call TRBJ2-5; D ambiguous. Germline CDR1 reads KGHSH; CDR2 reads LQKENI. V was cut by 3 bases and J by 1 base, with 12 bases left in between. CDR3 length equals 15 residues. CDR3 sequence: CASSPPARSQETQYF. The CDR3 region has the DNA TGTGCCAGCTCACCGCCAGCTAGAAGCCAAGAGACCCAGTACTTC.

CDR3 bases: TGTGCCAGCAGCTCCAGAAGACAGGGCTTTTACAATTCACCCCTCCACTTT. Its protein product is CASSSRRQGFYNSPLHF. This sequence joins TRBV11-2 and TRBJ1-6; 7 bases are shared with TRBD1. CDR1 is SGHAT and CDR2 is FQNNGV in the germline V gene. The V gene end was trimmed by 4 bases and the J gene end by 7 bases; junction bases not matched to a gene: 13. This CDR3 spans 17 amino acids.

V is TRBV10-3 and J is TRBJ2-5; a weak D match, TRBD2 (7 bases). This CDR3 is built from 16 residues. Trimming took off 10 bases at V and 1 base at J, with 22 bases between the two ends. Germline assignment: CDR1 ENHRY and CDR2 SYGVKD. CDR3 sequence (DNA): TGTGCCACCTACTCCGCCCTCGGGGGGCCCCAAGAGACCCAGTACTTC. Translated, it gives CATYSALGGPQETQYF.

The rearrangement joins TRBV6-5 to TRBJ1-6; 7 bases align to TRBD1. The CDR3 is 15 amino acids. CDR1 and CDR2 (germline): MNHEY, SVGAGI. J was trimmed by 11 bases and V by 2 bases; bases with no gene match: 9. Written as DNA, the CDR3 is TGTGCCAGCAGTTACCTAAAAACAGGGGCGACACCCCTCCACTTT. It yields the protein CASSYLKTGATPLHF.

This clone appeared a single time. This rearrangement joins TRBV6-1 to TRBJ2-2; the D is unclear. Germline-derived CDR1 and CDR2 are MNHNS and SASEGT. The CDR3 consists of 14 residues. V lost 3 bases and J 3 bases, leaving 8 bases between the germline ends. The CDR3 here is CASSDAHDTGELFF. The CDR3 region has the DNA TGTGCCAGCAGTGATGCACACGACACCGGGGAGCTGTTTTTT.